A single sample is the source of the 16 T cell receptor beta chains below, sequenced in a study of OX40 agonist ivuxolimab in advanced cancers. Clones were read by immunoSEQ multiplex PCR, and TCRdb kept only the in-frame ones, dropping some. This table has more than 20,000 clones, about 90% appearing once. Source: CD4+ or CD8+ T cells sorted from blood, taken in a trial of the OX40 agonist ivuxolimab. These receptor sequences come from an adult with an advanced solid tumor such as melanoma, head and neck, liver or kidney cancer.

The CDR3 nucleotides are TGTGCCAGCAGTTTTGGGTACTCTGGGGCCAACGTCCTGACTTTC. Translating gives CASSFGYSGANVLTF. V usage is TRBV28 and J usage is TRBJ2-6, with no clear D. Per germline, CDR1 MDHEN and CDR2 SYDVKM. The CDR3 runs to 15 residues. V was pared by 3 bases and J by 0 bases, with 6 bases between.

The chain is built from TRBV10-2 and TRBJ2-2; D is unclear. Between the trimmed V and J ends, which lost 8 bases and 8 bases, there was a span of 6 bases. This CDR3 contains 10 residues. CDR1 is WSHSY and CDR2 is SAAADI in the germline V gene. In DNA form, the CDR3 reads TGCGCCAGCTGGAGTGGGGAGCTGTTTTTT. This codes for CASWSGELFF.

This clone showed up just once. The junction differs from germline at one of its ends, possibly a read error. The chain links TRBV6-6 to TRBJ2-7; 8 bases agree with TRBD2. Germline V lookup: CDR1 MNHNY, CDR2 SVGAGI (reference sequence). The CDR3 spans 15 residues. This CDR3 is CASSREAGESSEQYF. The CDR3 DNA follows: TGTGCCAGCAGTCGTGAAGCGGGAGAGTCCTCCGAGCAGTACTTC.

The chain links TRBV9 to TRBJ2-5; D ambiguous. Matching the DNA end better, TRBJ2-7 makes the J call doubtful. Germline CDR1 reads SGDLS; CDR2 reads YYNGEE. The CDR3 extends over 14 amino acids. For the CDR3, the DNA is TGTGCCAGCAGCGTAGCGTACCGCGCCTACGAGCAGTACTTC. Amino acids: CASSVAYRAYEQYF.

The chain recombines TRBV10-1 with TRBJ2-1, with TRBD1 as a possible D gene (6 bases). Trimming took 3 bases from V and 5 from J, leaving 20 bases between them. The CDR3 consists of 17 residues. The germline gives CDR1 WNHNN, CDR2 SYGVQD (reference sequence). The CDR3 region is CASSDSFTGSRDNEQFF. The CDR3 DNA reads as TGCGCCAGCAGTGACTCCTTTACAGGGTCGAGAGACAATGAGCAGTTCTTC.

This clone was recorded only once. V and J are TRBV28 and TRBJ2-3; TRBD1 is a possible D gene (6 bases). V lost 0 bases and J 2 bases, leaving 12 bases between the germline ends. Germline V gives CDR1 MDHEN, CDR2 SYDVKM. The CDR3 has 16 amino acids. The CDR3 here is CASSLWRQGNTDTQYF. CDR3 nucleotide sequence: TGTGCCAGCAGTTTATGGAGGCAGGGGAACACAGATACGCAGTATTTT.

The chain combines TRBV7-9 with TRBJ1-1, with D possibly being TRBD1 (5 bases). The V gene's germline CDR1 is SEHNR and CDR2 FQNEAQ (reference sequence). Trimming shortened V by 1 base and J by 6 bases, and 15 bases separated the two germline ends. This CDR3 has 15 residues. This chain's CDR3 is CASSLVRSGGSEAFF. The CDR3 region has the DNA TGTGCCAGCAGCTTAGTACGTTCGGGGGGGTCTGAAGCTTTCTTT.

This chain joins TRBV15 and TRBJ1-1, with D possibly being TRBD1 (5 bases). V dropped 0 bases and J dropped 6 bases, with 20 bases sitting between them. The length of the CDR3 is 17 residues. Germline CDR1 is LNHNV and CDR2 is YYDKDF (reference sequence). CDR3 coding DNA: TGTGCCACCAGCAGAGATCACGGGGGGTTAAAAGAGGCTGAAGCTTTCTTT. It specifies CATSRDHGGLKEAEAFF. Looking up the rest from reference TRBV15 and TRBJ1-1 gives the full variable domain: DAMVIQNPRYQVTQFGKPVTLSCSQTLNHNVMYWYQQKSSQAPKLLFHYYDKDFNNEADTPDNFQSRRPNTSFCFLDIRSPGLGDTAMYLCATSRDHGGLKEAEAFFGQGTRLTVV.

The chain employs TRBV19 and TRBJ1-1; D is uncertain. The CDR3 is 14 amino acids. Germline values: CDR1 LNHDA, CDR2 SQIVND (reference sequence). V was clipped by 6 bases and J by 8 bases, with 19 bases between them. The CDR3 sequence is CASSPGPQFSEAFF. CDR3 in DNA: TGTGCCAGTAGCCCTGGCCCCCAATTCTCCGAAGCTTTCTTT.

The chain carries TRBV7-6 and TRBJ2-7, with D possibly TRBD2 on 6 matching bases. V gave up 2 bases and J gave up 2 bases, with 10 bases separating them. This CDR3 has 14 amino acids. CDR1 is SGHVS, CDR2 FNYEAQ, per germline. CDR3 in DNA: TGTGCCAGCAGCTTAAACGGGAGTCCCTACGAGCAGTACTTC. Translation: CASSLNGSPYEQYF.

The CDR3 region is CASRLTGANYGYTF. The CDR3 bases are TGTGCCAGCCGCCTTACAGGGGCTAACTATGGCTACACCTTC. This chain connects TRBV27 to TRBJ1-2; 7 bases map to TRBD1. V lost 8 bases to trimming and J lost 0 bases; unmatched junction nucleotides: 6. CDR3 length equals 14 residues. CDR1 is MNHEY, CDR2 SMNVEV, per germline (reference sequence).

V gene TRBV4-1 combines with J gene TRBJ1-5, with 8 bases that match TRBD1. There are 14 residues in the CDR3. Germline CDR1 MGHRA, CDR2 YSYEKL. The V segment lost 0 bases and the J segment 7 bases; nucleotides outside the gene matches: 2. CDR3 nucleotide sequence: TGCGCCAGCAGCCAAGATGCAGGGGGCCAGCCCCAGCATTTT. It yields the protein CASSQDAGGQPQHF.

The V gene is TRBV7-2, the J gene TRBJ2-1; no firm D call. Trimming shortened V by 5 bases and J by 0 bases, and 5 bases separated the two germline ends. CDR1 and CDR2 (germline): SGHTA, FQGNSA. The CDR3 has 13 amino acids. The CDR3 region is CASSLGSYNEQFF. CDR3 DNA: TGTGCCAGCAGCCTAGGCTCCTACAATGAGCAGTTCTTC.

The V gene is TRBV4-3, the J gene TRBJ1-4, with D uncertain. The V and J ends lost 3 bases and 0 bases respectively, with 8 bases between them. This CDR3 is 15 amino acids long. The germline V gene encodes CDR1 LGHNA and CDR2 YSLEER. CDR3 coding DNA: TGCGCCAGCAGCCAGGACGGTGCAACTAATGAAAAACTGTTTTTT. Its protein product is CASSQDGATNEKLFF.

V and J are TRBV7-9 and TRBJ2-1; no definite D call. Per germline, CDR1 SEHNR and CDR2 FQNEAQ (reference sequence). The length of the CDR3 is 12 residues. V lost 5 bases to trimming and J lost 8 bases, with 10 bases between them. As DNA, the CDR3 is TGTGCCAGCAGCGCTCTTTTAGATGAGCAGTTCTTC. It specifies CASSALLDEQFF.

The chain couples TRBV7-3 to TRBJ2-3, with TRBD1 matching 10 bases. With V trimmed by 0 bases and J by 3 bases, 3 bases remained unmatched. CDR3 length equals 16 residues. Per germline, CDR1 SGHTA and CDR2 FQGTGA. CDR3 nucleotide sequence: TGTGCCAGCAGCTTAACGCCGGGACAGGGGACAGATACGCAGTATTTT. Translating it yields CASSLTPGQGTDTQYF.